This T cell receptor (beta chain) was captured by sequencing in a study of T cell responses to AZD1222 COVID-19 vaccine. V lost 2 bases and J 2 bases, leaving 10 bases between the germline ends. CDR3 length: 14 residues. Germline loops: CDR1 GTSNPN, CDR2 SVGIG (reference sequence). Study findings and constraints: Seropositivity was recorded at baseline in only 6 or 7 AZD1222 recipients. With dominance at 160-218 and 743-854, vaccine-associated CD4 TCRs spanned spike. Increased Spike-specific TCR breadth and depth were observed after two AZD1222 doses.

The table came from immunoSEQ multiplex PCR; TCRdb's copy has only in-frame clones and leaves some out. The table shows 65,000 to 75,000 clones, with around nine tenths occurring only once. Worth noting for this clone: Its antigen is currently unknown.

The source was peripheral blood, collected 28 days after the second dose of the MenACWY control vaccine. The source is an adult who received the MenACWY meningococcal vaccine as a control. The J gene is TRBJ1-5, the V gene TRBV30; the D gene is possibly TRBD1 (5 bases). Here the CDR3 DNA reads TGTGCCTGGAGTAGGGAACAGGGCAATCAGCCCCAGCATTTT. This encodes CAWSREQGNQPQHF.